Below are 26 T cell receptor beta chains sequenced from a single sample in a study of Tregs in tolerant kidney transplant recipients. Clones were read by immunoSEQ multiplex PCR, and TCRdb kept only the in-frame ones, dropping some. The sample carries roughly 66,000 clones, 80% to 95% recorded once. The material was CD8+ T cells from blood, obtained before the transplant. The receptors originated from a human donor who received a combined kidney and bone marrow transplant.

The chain is built from TRBV19 and TRBJ2-2, with D tentatively TRBD2 (6 bases). The ends were cut back, 7 bases at V and 5 bases at J, with 20 bases in the middle. The CDR3 is 16 residues long. Germline V gene lookup returns CDR1 LNHDA and CDR2 SQIVND (reference sequence). The CDR3 bases are TGTGCCAGTATTAAGGAGGGGACCCAATATACCGGGGAGCTGTTTTTT. Translating gives CASIKEGTQYTGELFF.

The CDR3 sequence: CASSLGRASGGPLTDTQYF. The CDR3 DNA follows: TGTGCCAGCAGCTTAGGTAGGGCTAGCGGGGGCCCTCTCACAGATACGCAGTATTTT. The genes are TRBV11-2 and TRBJ2-3; 10 nucleotides agree with TRBD2. Germline values: CDR1 SGHAT, CDR2 FQNNGV. V dropped 1 base and J dropped 2; count of bases not matched to a gene: 12. This CDR3 spans 19 amino acids.

Of note for this clone: Other nucleotide sequences from this sample produce the same CDR3. J is TRBJ2-3 and V is TRBV9, with D perhaps matching TRBD2 (6 bases). Trimming pared 3 bases from V and 0 bases from J, leaving 11 bases between. The CDR3 runs to 15 residues. Germline lookup yields CDR1 SGDLS and CDR2 YYNGEE. The CDR3 protein is CASSASGLSTDTQYF. The DNA for the CDR3 is TGTGCCAGCAGCGCAAGCGGGCTTAGCACAGATACGCAGTATTTT.

In this sample, this clone turned up a few times. The rearrangement links TRBV16 to TRBJ2-3; 8 bases line up with TRBD1. Per the germline V gene, CDR1 is KGHSY and CDR2 is FQNENV. This CDR3 region has 15 residues. Losses at the gene ends were 4 bases for V and 10 bases for J; bases not matched to a gene: 13. CDR3 sequence: CASSPRTGPGGSQYF. DNA of the CDR3: TGTGCCAGCAGCCCCCGGACAGGGCCAGGGGGATCGCAGTATTTT. The full variable domain, completed using reference TRBV16 and TRBJ2-3, is GEEVAQTPKHLVRGEGQKAKLYCAPIKGHSYVFWYQQVLKNEFKFLISFQNENVFDETGMPKERFSAKCLPNSPCSLEIQATKLEDSAVYFCASSPRTGPGGSQYFGPGTRLTVL.

The chain recombines TRBV4-1 with TRBJ2-3; tentative D call: TRBD2 (6 bases). This CDR3 is built from 12 residues. Trimming took 4 bases from V and 6 from J, leaving 8 bases between them. Germline V gives CDR1 MGHRA, CDR2 YSYEKL. CDR3 in amino acids: CASSPGLDTQYF. The CDR3 DNA reads TGCGCCAGCAGCCCGGGACTTGATACGCAGTATTTT.

This clone came up a few times. The genes are TRBV5-6 and TRBJ2-7; D unclear. V lost 0 bases and J 4 bases, leaving 5 bases between the germline ends. There are 12 residues in the CDR3. Germline V gives CDR1 SGHDT, CDR2 YYEEEE. CDR3 in amino acids: CASSLGQYEQYF. The CDR3 region has the DNA TGTGCCAGCAGCTTGGGGCAATACGAGCAGTACTTC.

The rearrangement joins TRBV18 to TRBJ1-5, with D perhaps TRBD1 (6 bases). V dropped 4 bases and J dropped 1 base, with 14 bases sitting between them. CDR3 size: 16 residues. CDR1 and CDR2 (germline): KGHSH, LQKENI. CDR3 residues: CASSHGQLVSNQPQHF. The CDR3 DNA sequence: TGTGCCAGCTCACACGGACAGTTGGTGAGCAATCAGCCCCAGCATTTT.

The V call is TRBV27, the J call TRBJ2-2; possible D gene TRBD2, 6 bases. CDR1 is MNHEY and CDR2 is SMNVEV in the germline V gene (reference sequence). CDR3 size: 11 residues. Trimming took off 11 bases at V and 5 bases at J, with 9 bases between the two ends. Here the CDR3 reads CAVRGTGELFF. CDR3 in DNA: TGTGCCGTCCGGGGGACCGGGGAGCTGTTTTTT.

In its sample, this clone was seen a few times. This chain uses TRBV27 with TRBJ2-2, with D maybe TRBD2 (6 bases). This CDR3 region has 13 residues. V shed 3 bases and J shed 5 bases, with 7 bases lying between them. From germline, CDR1 is MNHEY and CDR2 SMNVEV (reference sequence). The CDR3 reads CASSFGGTGELFF. For the CDR3, the DNA is TGTGCCAGCAGTTTTGGGGGGACCGGGGAGCTGTTTTTT.

This clone was detected only once. The chain links TRBV5-1 to TRBJ1-1; D is ambiguous. CDR3 length equals 13 residues. The V end lost 4 bases, the J end lost 1 base, and 8 bases lay between the germline ends. Germline V lookup: CDR1 SGHRS, CDR2 YFSETQ. CDR3 DNA sequence: TGCGCCAGCAGCATGTCAGGGAACACTGAAGCTTTCTTT. This translates into CASSMSGNTEAFF.

V is TRBV7-7 and J is TRBJ1-1; 8 bases match TRBD1. CDR3 length: 16 amino acids. With V trimmed by 5 bases and J by 4 bases, 12 bases remained unmatched. CDR1 and CDR2 (germline): SSHAT, FNYEAQ (reference sequence). The CDR3 reads CASSHCRGQESTEAFF. CDR3 sequence (DNA): TGTGCCAGCAGCCACTGCCGGGGACAGGAGAGCACTGAAGCTTTCTTT.

This clone occurred once. This sequence joins TRBV6-5 and TRBJ2-7; D may be TRBD1 (6 bases). V was trimmed by 6 bases and J by 0 bases, leaving 15 bases between them. The CDR3 loop spans 15 amino acids. Per germline, CDR1 MNHEY and CDR2 SVGAGI. The CDR3: CASRTSGESSYEQYF. The CDR3 DNA reads TGTGCCAGCAGAACTTCAGGGGAGAGCTCCTACGAGCAGTACTTC.

V gene TRBV18 combines with J gene TRBJ2-5; 8 positions agree with TRBD1. The germline gives CDR1 KGHSH, CDR2 LQKENI. J lost 5 bases, V lost 5 bases, and 7 bases had no gene match. This CDR3 has 14 residues. DNA of the CDR3: TGTGCCAGCTCAACCACAGGGGGACGGGAGACCCAGTACTTC. Translating gives CASSTTGGRETQYF.

This clone was seen more than once but under ten times. The V call is TRBV10-1, the J call TRBJ1-4; D not certain. Looked up from germline, CDR1 is WNHNN and CDR2 is SYGVQD (reference sequence). The length of the CDR3 is 16 residues. Trimming shortened V by 0 bases and J by 2 bases, and 10 bases separated the two germline ends. CDR3 sequence (DNA): TGCGCCAGCAGTGAGTCGTGGACTCGGACTAATGAAAAACTGTTTTTT. Its translation: CASSESWTRTNEKLFF.

The chain joins TRBV15 to TRBJ2-1; 9 bases agree with TRBD1. The CDR3 is 17 residues long. The germline V gene has CDR1 LNHNV and CDR2 YYDKDF (reference sequence). The trim removed 3 bases at V and 7 bases at J, leaving 13 bases unmatched. CDR3 in DNA: TGTGCCACCAGCAGTGAGTCGACCGGGACAGGGCTAAATGAGCAGTTCTTC. Its protein is CATSSESTGTGLNEQFF.

The chain employs TRBV25-1 and TRBJ2-1; 10 bases match TRBD1. This CDR3 contains 15 residues. CDR1 and CDR2 (germline): MGHDK, SYGVNS. V trimming: 2 bases; J trimming: 7 bases; junction bases outside the gene matches: 5. CDR3 sequence reads: CASSEGDRGQNEQFF. The CDR3 DNA follows: TGTGCCAGCAGTGAAGGGGACAGGGGCCAGAATGAGCAGTTCTTC.

The CDR3 spells CASSLAESHTYEQYF. CDR3 DNA sequence: TGTGCCAGCAGCTTAGCGGAGTCGCACACCTACGAGCAGTACTTC. J is TRBJ2-7 and V is TRBV7-9; D gene uncertain. V lost 0 bases to trimming and J lost 2 bases, with 11 bases between them. Germline V gene sequence: CDR1 SEHNR, CDR2 FQNEAQ (reference sequence). The CDR3 extends over 15 amino acids.

The gene calls are TRBV5-6 and TRBJ2-3, with no clear D. Germline lookup yields CDR1 SGHDT and CDR2 YYEEEE. The CDR3 is 13 residues long. With 0 bases removed from V and 3 bases from J, the gap between germline ends came to 5 bases. The CDR3 region has the DNA TGTGCCAGCAGCTTGGGGCGGACAGATACGCAGTATTTT. Translated, it gives CASSLGRTDTQYF. The whole variable domain, filled in from reference TRBV5-6 and TRBJ2-3, reads DAGVTQSPTHLIKTRGQQVTLRCSPKSGHDTVSWYQQALGQGPQFIFQYYEEEERQRGNFPDRFSGHQFPNYSSELNVNALLLGDSALYLCASSLGRTDTQYFGPGTRLTVL.

This sequence joins TRBV5-1 and TRBJ2-3; 10 bases fit TRBD2. CDR1 SGHRS and CDR2 YFSETQ come from the germline V gene. The CDR3 spans 17 residues. J lost 2 bases, V lost 4 bases, and 10 bases had no gene match. The CDR3 nucleotides are TGCGCCAGCAGCCGCGGGGTAGCGGGGGGCCCCACAGATACGCAGTATTTT. Translated: CASSRGVAGGPTDTQYF.

The V call is TRBV7-2, the J call TRBJ1-2; D gene unclear. There are 15 residues in the CDR3. V lost 5 bases and J lost 2, with 15 bases in between. The germline gives CDR1 SGHTA, CDR2 FQGNSA. CDR3 bases: TGTGCCAGCAGCCCCTTGGCAGGTCCGAACTATGGCTACACCTTC. Translation gives CASSPLAGPNYGYTF.

The chain is built from TRBV10-1 and TRBJ2-1; 11 bases are a match to TRBD2. The junction had 7 bases not matched to a gene; V was cut back by 2 bases and J by 7 bases. CDR1 WNHNN and CDR2 SYGVQD come from the germline V gene (reference sequence). The CDR3 is made up of 16 amino acids. The CDR3 DNA follows: TGCGCCAGCAGTGAGACGTTAGCGGGGGGGCCAAATGAGCAGTTCTTC. The encoded protein is CASSETLAGGPNEQFF.

This chain connects TRBV27 to TRBJ2-2, with 7 bases lining up with TRBD1. Trimming cost V 6 bases and J 1 base; bases outside gene matches: 2. CDR1 and CDR2 from the germline V gene are MNHEY and SMNVEV (reference sequence). The CDR3 runs 14 residues. As DNA, the CDR3 is TGTGCCAGCAGATGGACAGGGAACACCGGGGAGCTGTTTTTT. It yields the protein CASRWTGNTGELFF.

This CDR3 reads CAWSTGLSNEKLFF. In nucleotides, the CDR3 is TGTGCCTGGAGTACAGGCCTTTCCAATGAAAAACTGTTTTTT. The chain combines TRBV30 with TRBJ1-4; the D gene is possibly TRBD1 (5 bases). The CDR3 extends over 14 amino acids. CDR1 is GTSNPN and CDR2 is SVGIG in the germline V gene (reference sequence). Trimming took 2 bases from V and 5 from J, leaving 12 bases between them.

V usage is TRBV5-6 and J usage is TRBJ1-1; 7 nucleotides line up with TRBD1. Losses at the gene ends were 3 bases for V and 6 bases for J; bases not matched to a gene: 2. Germline V gene sequence: CDR1 SGHDT, CDR2 YYEEEE. CDR3 length: 12 amino acids. The CDR3 is CASSSGGSEAFF. The CDR3 nucleotides are TGTGCCAGCAGCTCAGGGGGTTCTGAAGCTTTCTTT.

As to this clone: Other DNA sequences in this sample translate to the same CDR3. The chain combines TRBV9 with TRBJ2-3, with D perhaps matching TRBD1 (6 bases). CDR3 size: 14 residues. Germline CDR1 reads SGDLS; CDR2 reads YYNGEE. V lost 1 base and J lost 1, with 7 bases in between. CDR3 sequence: CASSVSGGTDTQYF. The DNA for the CDR3 is TGTGCCAGCAGCGTATCAGGGGGCACAGATACGCAGTATTTT. The whole variable domain, filled in from reference TRBV9 and TRBJ2-3, reads DSGVTQTPKHLITATGQRVTLRCSPRSGDLSVYWYQQSLDQGLQFLIQYYNGEERAKGNILERFSAQQFPDLHSELNLSSLELGDSALYFCASSVSGGTDTQYFGPGTRLTVL.

This clone was picked up one time. This chain joins TRBV6-5 and TRBJ1-4; D gene uncertain. CDR3 length: 14 residues. CDR1 is MNHEY and CDR2 is SVGAGI in the germline V gene. Trimming pared 4 bases from V and 6 bases from J, leaving 12 bases between. The CDR3 DNA reads as TGTGCCAGCAGTTTGGGAGTGGGATATGAAAAACTGTTTTTT. Translating gives CASSLGVGYEKLFF.